This T cell receptor (beta chain) was found in a study of blood T cell repertoires in COVID-19. CDR3 length: 13 amino acids. Trimming cost V 0 bases and J 8 bases, with 11 bases left between them. Germline V gene sequence: CDR1 GTSNPN, CDR2 SVGIG (reference sequence). TCRdb's table, derived via immunoSEQ multiplex PCR, lists solely in-frame clones and lacks some. The sample has approximately 250,000 clones, around 89% seen once. Participant-reported clinical history was the basis for cohort assignment. Sequences were obtained from PBMCs or T cells enriched from blood (not recorded which). V usage is TRBV30 and J usage is TRBJ2-1, with D unclear. This TCR was recovered from a woman in her 30s who had recovered from COVID-19. In DNA form, the CDR3 reads TGTGCCTGGAGTGTACGGCCAGGCCATGAGCAGTTCTTC. It yields the protein CAWSVRPGHEQFF.